This TCR beta chain originates from a study of CD8+CD57+ T cells in acquired aplastic anemia (dated by TCRdb to 2016 to 2019). Concerning the study at large: A mean of around 3.2 ug of DNA, ranging from roughly 0.18 to 30 ug, was extracted from sorted CD4+ and CD8+ cells. Healthy donor samples averaged approximately 10 million reads for CD4+ and around 12 million for CD8+ cells. Study-level results and caveats: No significant difference in CD8+ Simpson's diversity was found between patients and healthy controls (P=0.060). Twenty-nine CD8+ CDR3 sequences were found to be shared between patients and controls, but these sequences appeared to be highly expressed in patients and within the immunodominant clones of the patients.

Genomic DNA served as template for TCR beta VDJ combination and CDR3 sequence profiling. TCR repertoire sequencing was run on an Illumina HiSeq 2000. The original pipeline was this. Repertoire assessment relied on Simpson's diversity index, CDR3 size and DJ length profiles, and TRBV/TRBJ rearrangement plots. The most abundant DNA sequence in the deep sequencing data was taken as the immunodominant clone. CDR3 amino acid sequences were checked for sharing between subjects and were compared against published repertoires and the VDJdb database. The public sequencing data were trimmed at Q25 with fastp and processed into clonotypes with MiXCR by TCRdb, which kept only in-frame beta chains. Rows with a matching CDR3 protein are joined into one entry that keeps the most common DNA and genes. TCRdb's processing, not the authors', yielded these V and J calls. The sample table holds 400,000 to 450,000 distinct CDR3 sequences, of which about two thirds were seen once. The ten largest clones add up to less than 4% of the sample.

From cysteine to phenylalanine, the CDR3 is 11 amino acids long. This entry keeps only the CDR3 DNA: 33 bases, framed from base 1. Trimming takes 10 bases off V and 7 bases off J; junction bases not matched to a gene: 6. CDR1 and CDR2 (MNHNS, SASEGT) derive from the germline V gene. As regards this clonotype: There is no known antigen for this receptor. No per-base quality is available; no much larger clone lies one base away.

The study deep-sequenced TCR repertoires of sorted CD4+ and CD8+ blood T cells from severe aplastic anemia patients and healthy subjects. Ficoll-Paque density gradient centrifugation was used to isolate peripheral blood mononuclear cells. Before DNA extraction, CD4+ and CD8+ T cells were sorted with FACS or magnetic beads. Specimen: sorted CD4+, CD8+, or CD8+CD57+ T cells (not recorded which) from PBMCs. The rearranged chain carries TRBV6-1 and TRBJ1-2; 7 of the junction bases match TRBD1. This clonotype was sampled from a human donor in good health, serving as a control. The CDR3 here reads CATGTDCGYTF. The DNA sequence is TGTGCCACCGGGACAGACTGTGGCTACACCTTC.